A selection of T cell receptor beta chains follows, all from one sample in a study of blood T cells in healthy people across ages. MiXCR was run by TCRdb on the 5' RACE reads, yielding one entry per CDR3 protein. The data show around 1,100,000 distinct CDR3 sequences, less than 45% seen once. The sequenced sample was blood. The source of these receptors is a man aged 18 to 29 in good health. Both conserved end residues are part of each CDR3. D genes are given only for firm matches. The size entry is marked missing in some rows and otherwise reads once, few, many or a size class.

V	size	J	D	CDR3	DNA
TRBV6-6	-	TRBJ2-7	-	CASSYSGGLNPYEQYF	TGTGCCAGCAGTTACTCCGGGGGGCTTAATCCGTACGAGCAGTACTTC
TRBV7-2	-	TRBJ1-1	-	CASRVGEATEAFF	TGTGCCAGCAGGGTTGGGGAGGCCACTGAAGCTTTCTTT
TRBV20-1	few	TRBJ2-3	TRBD2	CSAKIAGGQISDTQYF	TGCAGTGCTAAGATAGCGGGGGGCCAAATCTCAGATACGCAGTATTTT
TRBV7-2	-	TRBJ1-4	TRBD1	CASSSRTGSHEKLFF	TGTGCCAGCAGCTCCCGGACAGGGTCGCATGAAAAACTGTTTTTT
TRBV29-1	-	TRBJ1-1	-	CSVAYRPISAEAFF	TGCAGCGTCGCCTATAGACCGATATCGGCTGAAGCTTTCTTT
TRBV4-3	-	TRBJ1-6	-	CASSQDVGVRAVHSTDSPLHF	TGCGCCAGCAGCCAAGATGTGGGCGTTAGGGCGGTACACAGCACCGATTCACCCCTCCACTTT
TRBV6-2/TRBV6-3	-	TRBJ2-2	-	CASSYLSAGELFF	TGTGCCAGCAGTTACCTATCTGCCGGGGAGCTGTTTTTT
TRBV7-2	-	TRBJ2-4	TRBD1	CASSSTWTGRSNIQYF	TGTGCCAGCAGCTCGACATGGACAGGGCGGTCAAACATTCAGTACTTC
TRBV7-8	-	TRBJ2-1	TRBD1	CASSADRGSYNEQFF	TGTGCCAGCAGCGCCGACAGGGGCTCCTACAATGAGCAGTTCTTC
TRBV2	few	TRBJ2-5	-	CASTGTQETQYF	TGTGCCAGCACCGGCACTCAAGAGACCCAGTACTTC
TRBV6-2/TRBV6-3	-	TRBJ2-1	-	CASRTRGGPYNEQFF	TGTGCCAGCAGGACTAGAGGGGGACCGTACAATGAGCAGTTCTTC
TRBV7-8	-	TRBJ2-3	TRBD2	CASSAVSGGTDTQYF	TGTGCCAGCAGCGCCGTTAGCGGGGGCACAGATACGCAGTATTTT
TRBV7-2	-	TRBJ2-3	TRBD2	CASSLPLTSGGADTQYF	TGTGCCAGCAGCTTACCCTTGACTAGCGGGGGTGCAGATACGCAGTATTTT
TRBV4-3	few	TRBJ1-2	-	CASSQEWGTYYGYTF	TGCGCCAGCAGCCAAGAATGGGGGACCTACTATGGCTACACCTTC
TRBV12-3/TRBV12-4	few	TRBJ1-1	TRBD1	CASSFSVFRTGDTEAFF	TGTGCCAGCAGTTTCTCGGTTTTTCGGACAGGGGACACTGAAGCTTTCTTT
TRBV5-1	once	TRBJ1-2	-	CASGSDGGNGYTF	TGCGCCAGCGGTAGTGACGGGGGTAATGGCTACACCTTC
TRBV12-5	-	TRBJ2-7	-	CASAEPYEQYF	TGTGCTAGTGCCGAACCTTACGAGCAGTACTTC
TRBV7-9	few	TRBJ2-1	-	CASSNKIRVRYNEQFF	TGTGCCAGCAGCAACAAAATCCGGGTTAGATACAATGAGCAGTTCTTC
TRBV4-2	few	TRBJ2-1	TRBD2	CASSQDGLAVNEQFF	TGTGCCAGCAGCCAAGATGGGCTAGCGGTAAATGAGCAGTTCTTC
TRBV29-1	-	TRBJ2-7	-	CSVFGSTGGSYNEQYF	TGCAGCGTTTTCGGGTCGACAGGCGGCTCCTACAATGAGCAGTACTTC
TRBV4-3	many	TRBJ1-2	-	CASSPDAIQLNYGYTF	TGCGCCAGCAGCCCCGACGCGATACAACTTAACTATGGCTACACCTTC
TRBV7-2	few	TRBJ1-5	-	CASSLRSGGNQPQHF	TGTGCCAGCAGCTTAAGGTCAGGGGGCAATCAGCCCCAGCATTTT
TRBV6-6	few	TRBJ1-5	TRBD1	CASRPGQGLGNQPQHF	TGTGCCAGCAGACCGGGACAGGGTCTGGGCAATCAGCCCCAGCATTTT
TRBV4-1	few	TRBJ1-2	-	CASSETGQNYGYTF	TGCGCCAGCAGTGAGACAGGCCAAAACTATGGCTACACCTTC
TRBV20-1	-	TRBJ2-3	-	CSATKDGSTDTQYF	TGCAGTGCCACGAAGGACGGAAGCACAGATACGCAGTATTTT
TRBV10-3	few	TRBJ1-2	TRBD1	CAISESTGQNYGYTF	TGTGCCATCAGTGAGTCAACGGGACAGAACTATGGCTACACCTTC
TRBV10-3	-	TRBJ2-7	TRBD2	CAITGTSPSEQYF	TGTGCCATCACCGGGACTAGCCCTTCGGAGCAGTACTTC
TRBV7-2	-	TRBJ2-1	TRBD1	CTSSSKGQAYEQFF	TGTACCAGCAGCTCGAAGGGACAGGCATATGAGCAGTTCTTC
TRBV2	-	TRBJ2-7	-	CASSEGPSSYEQYF	TGTGCCAGCAGTGAAGGCCCCTCTTCCTACGAGCAGTACTTC
TRBV29-1	few	TRBJ1-2	TRBD1	CSVSDRDYGYTF	TGCAGCGTTTCCGACAGGGACTATGGCTACACCTTC
TRBV7-9	-	TRBJ2-3	-	CASSPTEDSYRDTQYF	TGTGCCAGCAGCCCCACAGAGGACAGCTACAGGGATACGCAGTATTTT
TRBV11-1	-	TRBJ2-7	-	CASSFSFGAESYEQYF	TGTGCCAGCAGCTTCTCGTTTGGAGCGGAATCCTACGAGCAGTACTTC
TRBV12-3/TRBV12-4	-	TRBJ2-1	TRBD2	CASSVGLAGDSEQFF	TGTGCCAGCAGTGTAGGACTAGCGGGGGACTCTGAGCAGTTCTTC
TRBV9	-	TRBJ1-1	-	CASSVAGMNTEAFF	TGTGCCAGCAGCGTAGCGGGTATGAACACTGAAGCTTTCTTT
TRBV6-2/TRBV6-3	-	TRBJ1-5	TRBD1	CASSRTGGRYSNQPQHF	TGTGCCAGCAGTAGGACAGGGGGCCGATATAGCAATCAGCCCCAGCATTTT
TRBV7-3	-	TRBJ2-7	-	CASSLQGGDYEQYF	TGTGCCAGCAGCTTACAGGGTGGGGACTACGAGCAGTACTTC
TRBV6-1	-	TRBJ1-1	-	CASSRQADTEAFF	TGTGCCAGCTCAAGACAGGCCGACACTGAAGCTTTCTTT
TRBV6-2/TRBV6-3	few	TRBJ2-3	TRBD1	CASSGTGGATDTQYF	TGTGCCAGCAGTGGAACAGGGGGCGCAACAGATACGCAGTATTTT
TRBV20-1	-	TRBJ2-7	-	CSASPDSVYEQYF	TGCAGTGCTAGTCCCGACAGTGTCTACGAGCAGTACTTC
TRBV20-1	once	TRBJ2-3	-	CSPFDTQYF	TGCAGCCCCTTCGATACGCAGTATTTT
TRBV4-1	-	TRBJ2-3	-	CASSQDRRGRFRTDRQYF	TGCGCCAGCAGCCAAGATAGGAGGGGGCGATTTCGCACAGATAGGCAGTATTTT
TRBV5-1	-	TRBJ2-7	-	CASSTGDSYNEQYF	TGCGCCAGCAGTACAGGGGACTCCTACAATGAGCAGTACTTC
TRBV6-1	-	TRBJ1-5	-	CASIASGFSNQPQHF	TGTGCCAGCATAGCGTCCGGTTTTAGCAATCAGCCCCAGCATTTT
TRBV6-5	few	TRBJ1-1	-	CASSPGALTEAFF	TGTGCCAGCAGCCCCGGGGCCCTCACTGAAGCTTTCTTT
TRBV7-2	-	TRBJ1-2	-	CASSFSRTEYGYTF	TGTGCCAGCAGCTTTTCGCGGACGGAGTATGGCTACACCTTC
TRBV7-9	few	TRBJ1-1	TRBD1	CASTGDRVQTEAFF	TGTGCCAGCACCGGGGACAGGGTGCAAACTGAAGCTTTCTTT
TRBV4-1	-	TRBJ1-2	-	CASSQVGRAHYGYTF	TGCGCCAGCAGCCAAGTAGGTAGGGCCCACTATGGCTACACCTTC
TRBV12-3/TRBV12-4	many	TRBJ1-5	-	CASSLLGNQPQHF	TGTGCCAGCAGTTTACTTGGCAATCAGCCCCAGCATTTT
TRBV2	-	TRBJ2-1	TRBD1	CASSEDPGQEYNEQFF	TGTGCCAGCAGTGAAGATCCAGGACAGGAATACAATGAGCAGTTCTTC
TRBV18	once	TRBJ2-6	-	CASSRTGQISGANVLTF	TGTGCCAGCTCACGGACCGGACAGATCTCTGGGGCCAACGTCCTGACTTTC
TRBV5-1	once	TRBJ2-1	-	CASSPHDSLYNERFF	TGCGCCAGCAGCCCACACGACTCCCTATACAATGAGCGGTTCTTC
TRBV7-3	-	TRBJ2-7	-	CASRLPGTYEQYF	TGTGCCAGCAGGCTACCCGGAACCTACGAGCAGTACTTC
TRBV28	-	TRBJ2-1	TRBD2	CASSSGLAGVKEQFF	TGTGCCAGCAGCTCTGGACTAGCGGGAGTAAAGGAGCAGTTCTTC
TRBV12-3/TRBV12-4	few	TRBJ1-2	TRBD1	CASSLQGTDGYTF	TGTGCCAGCAGCTTACAGGGGACGGACGGCTACACCTTC
TRBV20-1	-	TRBJ1-6	-	CSARLTNSPLHF	TGCAGTGCCCGGCTGACGAATTCACCCCTCCACTTT
TRBV29-1	once	TRBJ1-1	-	CSVEDLGWRRRTEAFF	TGCAGCGTTGAAGATCTCGGGTGGCGGAGGCGGACTGAAGCTTTCTTT
TRBV9	few	TRBJ1-1	-	CASSERGDPGDTEAFF	TGTGCCAGCAGCGAAAGGGGGGACCCTGGGGACACTGAAGCTTTCTTT
TRBV14	-	TRBJ1-2	-	CASSGSRDDFNGYTF	TGTGCCAGCAGCGGAAGCCGGGACGACTTCAATGGCTACACCTTC
TRBV14	few	TRBJ1-2	TRBD1	CASSVHRGVVDGYTF	TGTGCCAGCAGCGTGCACAGGGGAGTGGTGGATGGCTACACCTTC
TRBV11-2	-	TRBJ2-1	TRBD1	CASSLLGLRDRRLSSYNEQFF	TGTGCCAGCAGCTTATTAGGCCTCCGGGACAGGCGATTAAGCTCCTACAATGAGCAGTTCTTC